Following are 32 T cell receptor beta chains from one sample sequenced in a study of identical twins. TCRdb re-analysed the 5' RACE reads in MiXCR, keeping a single row per CDR3 protein. Among around 570,000 distinct CDR3 sequences listed, more than 9% were seen once. These sequences were also reported in another study, on yellow fever vaccine responses in identical twins.

The specimen sequenced was PBMCs. The receptors derive from a woman between 18 and 30 years old in good health.

This clonotype appeared many times. The V and J genes are TRBV4-1 and TRBJ2-2; 9 bases map to TRBD2. The CDR3 has 17 residues. Germline V gives CDR1 MGHRA, CDR2 YSYEKL. Germline trimming cut 1 base from V and 3 bases from J; bases unmatched to any gene: 6. In nucleotides, the CDR3 is TGCGCCAGCAGCCAAGCATTGGCGGGAGGGGACACCGGGGAGCTGTTTTTT. Encoded protein: CASSQALAGGDTGELFF.

This clonotype was recorded at least ten times. The gene calls are TRBV20-1 and TRBJ2-3; 10 bases align to TRBD2. The CDR3 totals 16 residues. V lost 2 bases and J lost 5; bases outside the gene matches: 10. Looked up from germline, CDR1 is DFQATT and CDR2 is SNEGSKA (reference sequence). The DNA of the CDR3 is TGCAGTGCTAGATACTCGGGTCTAGCGGGAGTAGATACGCAGTATTTT. Its translation: CSARYSGLAGVDTQYF.

This clonotype was seen many times. The chain has TRBV29-1 and TRBJ2-5; no reliable D call. V was clipped by 5 bases and J by 2 bases, with 12 bases between them. CDR3 size: 13 residues. Germline V gene sequence: CDR1 SQVTM, CDR2 ANQGSEA. The CDR3 sequence is CSVYLTGQETQYF. The CDR3 nucleotides read TGCAGCGTTTATTTAACCGGTCAAGAGACCCAGTACTTC.

This rearrangement joins TRBV5-4 to TRBJ2-5; 10 nucleotides match TRBD1. V dropped 1 base and J dropped 7; count of bases not matched to a gene: 4. The CDR3 length is 14 residues. Per germline, CDR1 SGHNT and CDR2 YYREEE (reference sequence). CDR3 DNA sequence: TGTGCCAGCAGCTTGTGTGGGACAGGGGCGACCCAGTACTTC. Translating it yields CASSLCGTGATQYF.

This clonotype was observed many times. The chain employs TRBV5-1 and TRBJ2-2, with 9 bases lining up with TRBD1. Germline trimming cut 3 bases from V and 5 bases from J; bases unmatched to any gene: 5. The CDR3 loop spans 15 amino acids. Germline assignment: CDR1 SGHRS and CDR2 YFSETQ. The CDR3 sequence: CASSSTTGGTGELFF. For the CDR3, the DNA is TGCGCCAGCAGCTCTACGACAGGGGGAACCGGGGAGCTGTTTTTT.

There are a few counts of this clonotype. This chain links TRBV6-1 with TRBJ1-1; 7 bases are a match to TRBD1. This CDR3 comprises 15 residues. Germline V CDR1 and CDR2: MNHNS, SASEGT. J was trimmed by 0 bases and V by 6 bases; bases with no gene match: 7. The DNA of the CDR3 is TGTGCCAGCAGGGAGGCCGGACAGGTGAACACTGAAGCTTTCTTT. Its translation is CASREAGQVNTEAFF.

This clonotype turned up a few times. The chain carries TRBV25-1 and TRBJ1-4; the match to TRBD1 covers 8 bases. The germline V gene encodes CDR1 MGHDK and CDR2 SYGVNS. The CDR3 runs 18 residues. Unmatched junction bases numbered 20, after V lost 4 bases and J lost 10 bases. CDR3 nucleotides: TGTGCCAGCAGTGGACCCGCGGGACAGGTTTTCGCCTTTGGAAAACTGTTTTTT. Protein sequence: CASSGPAGQVFAFGKLFF.

V and J are TRBV5-6 and TRBJ2-5; D unresolved. Germline CDR1 and CDR2: SGHDT and YYEEEE. The CDR3 is 13 amino acids. V lost 5 bases to trimming and J lost 1 base, with 9 bases between them. CDR3 loop: CASSITSQETQYF. The DNA for the CDR3 is TGTGCCAGCAGTATAACATCCCAAGAGACCCAGTACTTC.

The rearrangement links TRBV6-1 to TRBJ2-5; no reliable D call. From germline, CDR1 is MNHNS and CDR2 SASEGT. V lost 5 bases and J 3 bases, leaving 16 bases between the germline ends. The CDR3 sequence is 15 residues long. The CDR3 sequence is CASSPLRPNEETQYF. The CDR3 nucleotides read TGTGCCAGCAGTCCCCTTAGACCAAACGAAGAGACCCAGTACTTC.

This clonotype showed up just a few times. The CDR3 is CASSAGGTYEQYF. The CDR3 coding sequence is TGTGCCAGCAGTGCCGGGGGGACCTACGAGCAGTACTTC. The gene calls are TRBV6-1 and TRBJ2-7; TRBD2 agrees at 7 bases. The V gene's germline CDR1 is MNHNS and CDR2 SASEGT. V gave up 4 bases and J gave up 2 bases; unmatched junction bases: 2. The length of the CDR3 is 13 residues.

V gene TRBV4-1 combines with J gene TRBJ2-3, with 8 positions matching TRBD2. CDR1 is MGHRA and CDR2 is YSYEKL in the germline V gene. The CDR3 length is 15 residues. V trimming: 4 bases; J trimming: 1 base; junction bases outside the gene matches: 4. CDR3 region: CASSPRGDRTDTQYF. The CDR3 DNA reads TGCGCCAGCAGCCCGCGGGGGGACCGCACAGATACGCAGTATTTT.

This clonotype was seen a few times. V gene TRBV25-1 combines with J gene TRBJ2-7, with no clear D. CDR1 and CDR2 from the germline V gene are MGHDK and SYGVNS. The CDR3 is 15 residues long. With 5 bases removed from V and 2 bases from J, the gap between germline ends came to 16 bases. For the CDR3, the DNA is TGTGCCAGCAGTTGGAGTCTCGGCAGAACCTACGAGCAGTACTTC. Translating it yields CASSWSLGRTYEQYF.

This clonotype was seen at least ten times. This chain connects TRBV11-2 to TRBJ2-2; D call uncertain. Per germline, CDR1 SGHAT and CDR2 FQNNGV. The CDR3 sequence is 15 residues long. V dropped 2 bases and J dropped 5 bases, with 12 bases sitting between them. The CDR3 nucleotides are TGTGCCAGCAGCTTAAACCCCTCTACTACCGGGGAGCTGTTTTTT. The encoded protein is CASSLNPSTTGELFF. Supplemented by reference TRBV11-2 and TRBJ2-2, the full variable domain reads EAGVAQSPRYKIIEKRQSVAFWCNPISGHATLYWYQQILGQGPKLLIQFQNNGVVDDSQLPKDRFSAERLKGVDSTLKIQPAKLEDSAVYLCASSLNPSTTGELFFGEGSRLTVL.

The CDR3 spells CASSLDSRPGNTIYF. The CDR3 DNA is TGCGCCAGCAGCTTGGACAGCCGCCCTGGAAACACCATATATTTT. The chain combines TRBV5-1 with TRBJ1-3, with D unclear. Germline loops: CDR1 SGHRS, CDR2 YFSETQ. The CDR3 sequence is 15 residues long. The V end lost 0 bases, the J end lost 2 bases, and 9 bases lay between the germline ends.

This clonotype was seen more than once but under ten times. The CDR3 DNA follows: TGTGCCATCTTGGACAGGGGAAAGGCAGATACGCAGTATTTT. Translation gives CAILDRGKADTQYF. The V gene is TRBV6-1, the J gene TRBJ2-3, with 9 bases matching TRBD1. In germline, CDR1 is MNHNS, CDR2 SASEGT. The J segment lost 4 bases and the V segment lost 10 bases, leaving 9 bases of the junction unmatched. This CDR3 region has 14 residues.

The V call is TRBV3-1, the J call TRBJ1-1; D gene ambiguous. The CDR3 totals 14 residues. V was trimmed by 4 bases and J by 1 base, leaving 10 bases between them. Per the germline V gene, CDR1 is LGHDT and CDR2 is YNNKEL (reference sequence). Here the CDR3 reads CASSPWTGNTEAFF. In DNA form, the CDR3 reads TGTGCCAGCAGCCCCTGGACGGGGAACACTGAAGCTTTCTTT. Looking up the rest from reference TRBV3-1 and TRBJ1-1 gives the full variable domain: DTAVSQTPKYLVTQMGNDKSIKCEQNLGHDTMYWYKQDSKKFLKIMFSYNNKELIINETVPNRFSPKSPDKAHLNLHINSLELGDSAVYFCASSPWTGNTEAFFGQGTRLTVV.

This clonotype turned up a few times. The chain recombines TRBV10-3 with TRBJ2-2, with D possibly being TRBD1 (5 bases). Trimming pared 6 bases from V and 6 bases from J, leaving 11 bases between. Germline loops: CDR1 ENHRY, CDR2 SYGVKD. The length of the CDR3 is 13 residues. Here the CDR3 reads CAISQGSSGELFF. CDR3 coding DNA: TGTGCCATCAGCCAGGGTTCCTCCGGGGAGCTGTTTTTT.

This clonotype turned up a few times. The chain carries TRBV19 and TRBJ2-1; a weak D match, TRBD2 (5 bases). Trimming took off 5 bases at V and 8 bases at J, with 22 bases between the two ends. CDR1 and CDR2 (germline): LNHDA, SQIVND (reference sequence). CDR3 size: 16 residues. The DNA of the CDR3 is TGTGCCAGTAGTGGAAAGGACTCGGGCGCGTTCGATGAGCAGTTCTTC. Residues: CASSGKDSGAFDEQFF.

Ten or more counts support this clonotype. The chain combines TRBV20-1 with TRBJ2-2; 10 nucleotides agree with TRBD2. Germline V lookup: CDR1 DFQATT, CDR2 SNEGSKA (reference sequence). The J segment lost 1 base and the V segment lost 1 base, leaving 3 bases of the junction unmatched. The CDR3 extends over 16 amino acids. This CDR3 is CSARASGRGNTGELFF. The CDR3 coding sequence is TGCAGTGCTAGAGCCAGCGGGAGGGGGAACACCGGGGAGCTGTTTTTT.

This clonotype was picked up many times. The J gene is TRBJ1-4, the V gene TRBV29-1; a possible D gene is TRBD1 (6 bases). V lost 4 bases, J lost 5 bases, and 14 bases lay in between. In germline, CDR1 is SQVTM, CDR2 ANQGSEA. The CDR3 extends over 14 amino acids. The CDR3 sequence is CSVGDTFFNEKLFF. The CDR3 DNA is TGCAGCGTTGGGGACACATTCTTCAATGAAAAACTGTTTTTT.

A few counts support this clonotype. The chain employs TRBV27 and TRBJ2-7; 8 bases fit TRBD1. This CDR3 has 16 residues. J gave up 2 bases and V 3 bases, and 9 bases lay outside the gene matches. Germline assignment: CDR1 MNHEY and CDR2 SMNVEV (reference sequence). CDR3 coding DNA: TGTGCCAGCAGTTTCACTATAGGGGACAGGACCTACGAGCAGTACTTC. Protein product: CASSFTIGDRTYEQYF.

This clonotype was observed many times. V usage is TRBV5-1 and J usage is TRBJ2-3; 15 nucleotides line up with TRBD2. CDR3 length: 15 amino acids. CDR1 is SGHRS and CDR2 is YFSETQ in the germline V gene. Trimming removed 4 bases from V and 5 bases from J; junction bases left unmatched: 2. CDR3 in DNA: TGCGCCAGCAGCGGGACTAGCGGGAGGCGAGATACGCAGTATTTT. This translates into CASSGTSGRRDTQYF.

This chain uses TRBV28 with TRBJ2-7; D ambiguous. CDR1 is MDHEN and CDR2 is SYDVKM in the germline V gene. V dropped 5 bases and J dropped 7 bases, with 21 bases sitting between them. This CDR3 comprises 15 residues. CDR3 sequence: CASSGPFGKIVEQYF. DNA of the CDR3: TGTGCCAGCAGTGGCCCGTTCGGAAAGATTGTGGAGCAGTACTTC.

This clonotype was seen more than once but under ten times. The rearrangement uses TRBV6-5 and TRBJ2-1, with D possibly being TRBD1 or TRBD2 (5 bases each). Germline V gives CDR1 MNHEY, CDR2 SVGAGI. V lost 4 bases, J lost 5 bases, and 15 bases lay in between. This CDR3 is 15 amino acids long. In nucleotides, the CDR3 is TGTGCCAGCAGTTCCCCGGCGAGGGGAGACAATGAGCAGTTCTTC. It encodes CASSSPARGDNEQFF.

Many counts were recorded for this clonotype. The gene calls are TRBV5-1 and TRBJ1-5, with 10 bases identical to TRBD1. The CDR3 has 17 residues. The germline V gene has CDR1 SGHRS and CDR2 YFSETQ. With V trimmed by 3 bases and J by 6 bases, 12 bases remained unmatched. CDR3 coding DNA: TGCGCCAGCAGCTCCACCGGGACAGGGGTTTGGTGTCAGCCCCAGCATTTT. Its translation is CASSSTGTGVWCQPQHF. The full variable domain, with the rest looked up from reference TRBV5-1 and TRBJ1-5, is KAGVTQTPRYLIKTRGQQVTLSCSPISGHRSVSWYQQTPGQGLQFLFEYFSETQRNKGNFPGRFSGRQFSNSRSEMNVSTLELGDSALYLCASSSTGTGVWCQPQHFGDGTRLSIL.

This clonotype turned up a few times. J is TRBJ2-5 and V is TRBV27; TRBD1 matches 11 bases. The germline gives CDR1 MNHEY, CDR2 SMNVEV (reference sequence). CDR3 length equals 14 residues. The trim removed 2 bases at V and 7 bases at J, leaving 3 bases unmatched. The CDR3: CASSLGTGGRTQYF. CDR3 in DNA: TGTGCCAGCAGTTTAGGGACAGGGGGTAGGACCCAGTACTTC.

In this sample, this clonotype turned up a few times. The gene calls are TRBV7-2 and TRBJ2-5; 12 bases map to TRBD2. The germline gives CDR1 SGHTA, CDR2 FQGNSA. V was pared by 5 bases and J by 5 bases, with 3 bases of the junction left unmatched. The CDR3 extends over 14 amino acids. The CDR3 bases are TGTGCCAGCAGCGGGGGGACTAGCGGGGAGACCCAGTACTTC. Encoded protein: CASSGGTSGETQYF.

The chain combines TRBV7-2 with TRBJ2-3; D is unclear. The length of the CDR3 is 14 residues. The V gene lost 5 bases and the J gene lost 0 bases, with 9 bases spanning the gap. The V gene's germline CDR1 is SGHTA and CDR2 FQGNSA. Here the CDR3 reads CASSPKWSTDTQYF. CDR3 DNA: TGTGCCAGCAGCCCTAAATGGAGCACAGATACGCAGTATTTT.

This clonotype was picked up a small number of times. The chain links TRBV12-3 or TRBV12-4 to TRBJ2-3; D might be TRBD2 (5 bases). The CDR3 is 15 residues long. V lost 1 base to trimming and J lost 3 bases, with 11 bases between them. The CDR3 loop is CASSLDGKATDTQYF. DNA for the CDR3: TGTGCCAGCAGTTTAGACGGGAAGGCGACAGATACGCAGTATTTT.

Ten or more counts support this clonotype. The chain uses TRBV7-9 and TRBJ2-5; TRBD2 matches at 14 bases. The V and J ends lost 2 bases and 4 bases, in that order; junction bases with no gene match: 3. Germline lookup yields CDR1 SEHNR and CDR2 FQNEAQ (reference sequence). The CDR3 has 16 residues. CDR3 amino acids: CASSLRLAGGRETQYF. CDR3 DNA sequence: TGTGCCAGCAGCTTAAGACTAGCGGGGGGGAGAGAGACCCAGTACTTC.

This clonotype was detected many times. The chain combines TRBV4-2 with TRBJ2-7; TRBD1 matches at 9 bases. The trim removed 0 bases at V and 2 bases at J, leaving 8 bases unmatched. The CDR3 sequence is 17 residues long. Germline CDR1 reads LGHNA; CDR2 reads YNFKEQ. CDR3 sequence: CASSQEIWDRVPYEQYF. CDR3 bases: TGTGCCAGCAGCCAAGAAATCTGGGACAGGGTCCCCTACGAGCAGTACTTC.

The J gene is TRBJ2-5, the V gene TRBV15, with no clear D. The germline CDR1 and CDR2 sequences are LNHNV and YYDKDF (reference sequence). Trimming took off 0 bases at V and 5 bases at J, with 16 bases between the two ends. The CDR3 spans 16 residues. The CDR3 bases are TGTGCCACCAGCAGAGATCAAAGGGCCTTCGGCGAGACCCAGTACTTC. It codes for CATSRDQRAFGETQYF.